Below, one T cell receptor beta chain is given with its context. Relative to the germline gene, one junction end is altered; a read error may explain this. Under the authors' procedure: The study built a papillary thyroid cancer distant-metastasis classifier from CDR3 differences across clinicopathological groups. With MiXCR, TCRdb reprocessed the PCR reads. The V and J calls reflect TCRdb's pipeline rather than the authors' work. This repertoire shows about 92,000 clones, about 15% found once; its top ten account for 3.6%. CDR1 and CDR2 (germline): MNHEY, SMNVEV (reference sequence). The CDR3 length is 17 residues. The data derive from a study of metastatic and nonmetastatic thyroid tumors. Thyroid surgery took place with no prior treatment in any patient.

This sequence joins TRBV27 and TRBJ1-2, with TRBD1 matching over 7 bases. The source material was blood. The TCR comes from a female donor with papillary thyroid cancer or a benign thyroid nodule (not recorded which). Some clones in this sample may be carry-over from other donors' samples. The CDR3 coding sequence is TGTGCCAGCATTTTACTGCCGACAGGGAGAGCTAACTATGGCTACACCTTC. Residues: CASILLPTGRANYGYTF.